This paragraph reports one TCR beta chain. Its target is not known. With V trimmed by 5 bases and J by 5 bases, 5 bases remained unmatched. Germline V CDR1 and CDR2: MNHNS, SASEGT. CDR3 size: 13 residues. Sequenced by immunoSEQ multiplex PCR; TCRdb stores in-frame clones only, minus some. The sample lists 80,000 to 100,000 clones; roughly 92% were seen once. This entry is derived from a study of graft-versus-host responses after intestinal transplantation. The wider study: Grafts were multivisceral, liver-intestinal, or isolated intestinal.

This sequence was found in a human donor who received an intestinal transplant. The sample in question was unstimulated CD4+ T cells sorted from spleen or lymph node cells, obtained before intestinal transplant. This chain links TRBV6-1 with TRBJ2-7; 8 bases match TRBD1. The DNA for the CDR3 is TGTGCCAGCAGTAGGACAGGGTCGGACGAGCAGTACTTC. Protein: CASSRTGSDEQYF.